The 24 T cell receptor beta chains given below trace back to one sample, sequenced in a study of immune cell composition in non-small cell lung cancer (dated by TCRdb to the late 2010s). The library came from the immunoSEQ multiplex PCR assay. The immuneACCESS repertoire file appears here via TCRdb, limited to in-frame rearrangements. These files lack a portion of the clones; in checked studies, under half of the deficit traces to unresolved V genes, and the cause of the others is not known. The sample data list approximately 15,000 clones, and roughly 80% of these were observed just once. The ten most abundant clones make up 8.5% to 14% of the sample. The sequencing sample was made of lung tumor tissue. The receptors shown here come from a human donor with non-small cell lung cancer.

This clone has a handful of counts. The chain has TRBV7-9 and TRBJ2-1; 7 nucleotides agree with TRBD2. Per the germline V gene, CDR1 is SEHNR and CDR2 is FQNEAQ (reference sequence). This CDR3 contains 12 residues. V dropped 5 bases and J dropped 9; count of bases not matched to a gene: 4. CDR3 loop: CASSPGTTEQFF. The CDR3 coding sequence is TGTGCCAGCAGCCCTGGGACTACTGAGCAGTTCTTC.

The DNA for the CDR3 is TGTGCCTGGAGTATGCAGTCCTACGAGCAGTACTTC. Translating it yields CAWSMQSYEQYF. This sequence joins TRBV30 and TRBJ2-7; no firm D call. Germline V gives CDR1 GTSNPN, CDR2 SVGIG (reference sequence). V was clipped by 2 bases and J by 1 base, with 6 bases between them. This CDR3 comprises 12 residues.

This sequence joins TRBV4-2 and TRBJ2-1, with 11 positions matching TRBD2. CDR3 length: 17 residues. Germline values: CDR1 LGHNA, CDR2 YNFKEQ. V was clipped by 1 base and J by 8 bases; unmatched bases: 10. CDR3 region: CASSQVDGTSGGDEQFF. The CDR3 nucleotides are TGTGCCAGCAGCCAAGTTGACGGGACTAGCGGCGGGGATGAGCAGTTCTTC.

The chain combines TRBV4-1 with TRBJ2-7, with D tentatively TRBD1 (6 bases). The CDR3 is made up of 15 amino acids. V was pared by 5 bases and J by 0 bases, with 14 bases between. The germline CDR1 and CDR2 sequences are MGHRA and YSYEKL. DNA for the CDR3: TGCGCCAGCAGCTGGGGGCGGTCAAGCTCCTACGAGCAGTACTTC. Translation: CASSWGRSSSYEQYF.

The rearrangement joins TRBV11-2 to TRBJ2-5; D not certain. The V gene's germline CDR1 is SGHAT and CDR2 FQNNGV. The germline V and J ends were trimmed by 0 bases and 7 bases, with 9 bases remaining between them. The CDR3 contains 13 residues. In nucleotides, the CDR3 is TGTGCCAGCAGCTTAGATCTGTTGGGGACCCAGTACTTC. Amino acids: CASSLDLLGTQYF.

The chain has TRBV28 and TRBJ2-7; D call uncertain. The CDR3 spans 14 residues. The V end lost 4 bases, the J end lost 4 bases, and 14 bases lay between the germline ends. Germline V gives CDR1 MDHEN, CDR2 SYDVKM. For the CDR3, the DNA is TGTGCCAGCAGTTCGCAATCAAGATTATACGAGCAGTACTTC. Protein sequence: CASSSQSRLYEQYF.

The chain is built from TRBV28 and TRBJ2-3; D unresolved. CDR1 is MDHEN, CDR2 SYDVKM, per germline. CDR3 length: 18 amino acids. V dropped 2 bases and J dropped 2 bases, with 20 bases sitting between them. The CDR3 sequence: CASSLVSGWGGNTDTQYF. In nucleotides, the CDR3 is TGTGCCAGCAGTTTAGTCTCCGGGTGGGGTGGGAACACAGATACGCAGTATTTT.

The rearrangement links TRBV7-6 to TRBJ2-5, with 7 bases aligning to TRBD2. The germline V gene has CDR1 SGHVS and CDR2 FNYEAQ. The V segment lost 7 bases and the J segment 5 bases; nucleotides outside the gene matches: 19. The CDR3 length is 17 residues. The CDR3 here is CASKVGPTERGLETQYF. CDR3 sequence (DNA): TGTGCCAGCAAAGTGGGGCCGACGGAGCGGGGCCTTGAGACCCAGTACTTC.

V and J are TRBV5-6 and TRBJ1-2, with a weak D call TRBD1 (5 bases). CDR1 is SGHDT, CDR2 YYEEEE, per germline. The CDR3 contains 16 residues. Deletions cut 3 bases from V and 3 bases from J, with 18 bases between. This CDR3 is CASSSSQRGEYYGYTF. CDR3 DNA: TGTGCCAGCAGCTCTTCCCAACGGGGGGAATACTATGGCTACACCTTC.

The rearrangement links TRBV6-4 to TRBJ2-1, with 9 nucleotides matching TRBD2. CDR3 length: 15 amino acids. Germline-derived CDR1 and CDR2 are MRHNA and SNTAGT. The junction had 7 bases not matched to a gene; V was cut back by 2 bases and J by 8 bases. The CDR3, as DNA: TGTGCCAGCAGTGACGAGACTAGCGGAGAACATGAGCAGTTCTTC. Translating gives CASSDETSGEHEQFF.

The V call is TRBV7-6, the J call TRBJ2-5; 14 positions agree with TRBD2. This CDR3 comprises 16 residues. Germline V gives CDR1 SGHVS, CDR2 FNYEAQ. V trimming: 4 bases; J trimming: 6 bases; junction bases outside the gene matches: 7. Here the CDR3 reads CASSSAGTSGSKTQYF. CDR3 bases: TGTGCCAGCAGCTCCGCCGGGACTAGCGGGAGCAAGACCCAGTACTTC.

This clone was counted a single time. The chain carries TRBV28 and TRBJ2-3; the match to TRBD2 covers 9 bases. Unmatched junction bases numbered 13, after V lost 4 bases and J lost 5 bases. Per the germline V gene, CDR1 is MDHEN and CDR2 is SYDVKM. This CDR3 has 17 amino acids. Here the CDR3 DNA reads TGTGCCAGCAGTTCCCCTGAGGGCGGGAGGGCCGTAGATACGCAGTATTTT. This sequence encodes CASSSPEGGRAVDTQYF.

The rearrangement uses TRBV5-1 and TRBJ2-7, with a weak D call TRBD2 (5 bases). The CDR3 sequence is 14 residues long. The V end was cut by 4 bases, the J end by 3 bases, with 14 bases between. Per germline, CDR1 SGHRS and CDR2 YFSETQ. CDR3 residues: CASSVVSGSYEQYF. The CDR3 nucleotides read TGCGCCAGCAGCGTTGTCTCGGGAAGCTACGAGCAGTACTTC.

This clone was seen just once. V usage is TRBV2 and J usage is TRBJ2-1, with TRBD2 matching over 9 bases. V lost 9 bases and J lost 0; bases outside the gene matches: 6. The CDR3 covers 15 residues. The V gene's germline CDR1 is SNHLY and CDR2 FYNNEI. DNA for the CDR3: TGTGCCAGGGACCGGACTAGCGCCTCCTACAATGAGCAGTTCTTC. Encoded protein: CARDRTSASYNEQFF.

For this clone: A read error may account for a junction end that differs from germline. The gene calls are TRBV5-1 and TRBJ1-2, with 8 positions matching TRBD1. The length of the CDR3 is 14 residues. The germline V gene has CDR1 SGHRS and CDR2 YFSETQ. The CDR3 bases are TGCGCCGGCAGCCGTAGGGGGCAGGGGGCTGGCTACACCTTC. Protein sequence: CAGSRRGQGAGYTF.

The J gene is TRBJ1-2, the V gene TRBV28; TRBD1 aligns across 7 bases. V was clipped by 3 bases and J by 5 bases; unmatched bases: 9. Germline CDR1 reads MDHEN; CDR2 reads SYDVKM. CDR3 length: 15 amino acids. The CDR3 DNA sequence: TGTGCCAGCAGTTTTACGGAGACAGGGAGGTATGGCTACACCTTC. Amino acids: CASSFTETGRYGYTF.

This chain links TRBV4-3 with TRBJ1-2; 8 nucleotides line up with TRBD1. The CDR3 loop spans 16 amino acids. CDR1 LGHNA and CDR2 YSLEER come from the germline V gene. The junction had 8 bases not matched to a gene; V was cut back by 3 bases and J by 2 bases. CDR3 bases: TGCGCCAGCAGCCACTCGGACAGGGCGAAAAACTATGGCTACACCTTC. It encodes CASSHSDRAKNYGYTF.

CDR3 nucleotide sequence: TGTGCCAGCAGCTTTCTTCGGAGCACCTACGAGCAGTACTTC. As protein: CASSFLRSTYEQYF. The chain has TRBV11-2 and TRBJ2-7; D is unresolved. Germline CDR1 is SGHAT and CDR2 is FQNNGV. The V gene lost 3 bases and the J gene lost 2 bases, with 11 bases spanning the gap. The CDR3 length is 14 residues.

The V gene is TRBV5-6, the J gene TRBJ2-5; TRBD1 is a possible D gene (6 bases). The V end lost 0 bases, the J end lost 1 base, and 10 bases lay between the germline ends. The CDR3 length is 15 residues. Germline CDR1 SGHDT, CDR2 YYEEEE. The DNA for the CDR3 is TGTGCCAGCAGCTTGGAGGGGGATGTCCAAGAGACCCAGTACTTC. Its protein is CASSLEGDVQETQYF. The full variable domain, with the rest looked up from reference TRBV5-6 and TRBJ2-5, is DAGVTQSPTHLIKTRGQQVTLRCSPKSGHDTVSWYQQALGQGPQFIFQYYEEEERQRGNFPDRFSGHQFPNYSSELNVNALLLGDSALYLCASSLEGDVQETQYFGPGTRLLVL.

This clone was seen more than once but under ten times. The chain uses TRBV5-1 and TRBJ1-2; 11 bases agree with TRBD1. The CDR3 runs 15 residues. Germline V lookup: CDR1 SGHRS, CDR2 YFSETQ. J was trimmed by 8 bases and V by 2 bases; bases with no gene match: 8. The CDR3 sequence is CASSFSGQGARGYTF. The CDR3 DNA follows: TGCGCCAGCAGCTTTAGCGGACAGGGGGCGCGGGGCTACACCTTC.

The chain employs TRBV19 and TRBJ2-2; D unresolved. The CDR3 extends over 13 amino acids. Germline V gene lookup returns CDR1 LNHDA and CDR2 SQIVND (reference sequence). Trimming took 4 bases from V and 0 from J, leaving 3 bases between them. The CDR3 sequence is CASSNPNTGELFF. The CDR3 DNA is TGTGCCAGTAGTAACCCGAACACCGGGGAGCTGTTTTTT. Supplemented by reference TRBV19 and TRBJ2-2, the full variable domain reads DGGITQSPKYLFRKEGQNVTLSCEQNLNHDAMYWYRQDPGQGLRLIYYSQIVNDFQKGDIAEGYSVSREKKESFPLTVTSAQKNPTAFYLCASSNPNTGELFFGEGSRLTVL.

The chain combines TRBV28 with TRBJ2-1, with TRBD2 matching over 12 bases. J gave up 5 bases and V 4 bases, and 3 bases lay outside the gene matches. The CDR3 loop spans 15 amino acids. Germline-derived CDR1 and CDR2 are MDHEN and SYDVKM. The CDR3 DNA sequence: TGTGCCAGCAGTTCTAGCGGGAGGGCCAACAATGAGCAGTTCTTC. Translating it yields CASSSSGRANNEQFF. The whole variable domain, remainder taken from reference TRBV28 and TRBJ2-1, is DVKVTQSSRYLVKRTGEKVFLECVQDMDHENMFWYRQDPGLGLRLIYFSYDVKMKEKGDIPEGYSVSREKKERFSLILESASTNQTSMYLCASSSSGRANNEQFFGPGTRLTVL.

The sample holds one count of this clone. V gene TRBV23-1 combines with J gene TRBJ2-1, with TRBD2 as a possible D gene (6 bases). TRBV23-1 qualifies as an ORF whose function is uncertain. The CDR3 has 14 amino acids. Trimming left V 6 bases short and J 2 bases short, with 11 bases between. In nucleotides, the CDR3 is TGCGCCAGCAGCGGGGGATCCACCTACAATGAGCAGTTCTTC. Its translation: CASSGGSTYNEQFF.

The gene calls are TRBV27 and TRBJ1-5, with TRBD1 as a possible D gene (6 bases). The CDR3 covers 17 residues. Trimming took 5 bases from V and 1 from J, leaving 18 bases between them. The germline gives CDR1 MNHEY, CDR2 SMNVEV (reference sequence). The CDR3 region is CASSRSGGRLSNQPQHF. In DNA form, the CDR3 reads TGTGCCAGCAGTAGATCCGGGGGGCGATTGAGCAATCAGCCCCAGCATTTT.